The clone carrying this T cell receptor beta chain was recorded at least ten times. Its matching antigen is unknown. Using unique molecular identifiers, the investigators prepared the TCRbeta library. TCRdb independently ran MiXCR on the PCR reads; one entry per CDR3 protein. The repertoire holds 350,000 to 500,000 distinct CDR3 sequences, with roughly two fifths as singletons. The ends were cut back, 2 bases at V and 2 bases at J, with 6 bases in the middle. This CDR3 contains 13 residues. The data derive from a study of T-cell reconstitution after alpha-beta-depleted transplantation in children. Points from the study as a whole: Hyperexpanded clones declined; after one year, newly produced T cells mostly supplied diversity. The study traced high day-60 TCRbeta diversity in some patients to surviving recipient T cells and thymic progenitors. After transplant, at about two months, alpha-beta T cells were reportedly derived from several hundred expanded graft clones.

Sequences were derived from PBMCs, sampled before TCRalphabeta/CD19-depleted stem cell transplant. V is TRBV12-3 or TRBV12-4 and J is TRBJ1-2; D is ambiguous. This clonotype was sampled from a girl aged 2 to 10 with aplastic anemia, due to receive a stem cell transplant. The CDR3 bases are TGTGCCAGCAGTTTACCCGAAAACTATGGCTACACCTTC. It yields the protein CASSLPENYGYTF.